This T cell receptor beta chain was captured in a study of blood T cell repertoires in COVID-19. Study as a whole: The analysed material was cDNA or gDNA that came from T cells, B-cell-depleted T cells, or PBMCs.

Assay: immunoSEQ multiplex PCR; the TCRdb copy retains only in-frame clones and omits some. Found here are approximately 360,000 clones, 85% to 90% of them singletons; the top ten hold 5% to 8.5%. Germline CDR1 reads LNHDA; CDR2 reads SQIVND (reference sequence). V shed 4 bases and J shed 5 bases, with 13 bases lying between them. The CDR3 is made up of 14 amino acids. The genes are TRBV19 and TRBJ2-3; no reliable D call. The source of this sequence is a man aged 18 to 29 with active or convalescent COVID-19. The sample comprised peripheral blood. CDR3 protein: CASSTRVALDTQYF. The CDR3 DNA sequence: TGTGCCAGTAGTACCCGGGTCGCCTTAGATACGCAGTATTTT.